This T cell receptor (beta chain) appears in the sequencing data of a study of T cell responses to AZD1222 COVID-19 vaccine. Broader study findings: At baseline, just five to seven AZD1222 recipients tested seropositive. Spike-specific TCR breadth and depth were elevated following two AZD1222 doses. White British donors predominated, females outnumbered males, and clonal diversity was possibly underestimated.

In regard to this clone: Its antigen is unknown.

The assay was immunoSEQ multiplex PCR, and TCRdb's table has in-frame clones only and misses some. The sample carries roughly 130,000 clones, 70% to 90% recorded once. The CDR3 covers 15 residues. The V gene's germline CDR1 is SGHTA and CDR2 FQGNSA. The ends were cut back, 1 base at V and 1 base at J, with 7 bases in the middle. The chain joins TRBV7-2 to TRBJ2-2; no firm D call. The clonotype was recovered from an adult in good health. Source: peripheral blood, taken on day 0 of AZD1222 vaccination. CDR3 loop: CASSLGTVNTGELFF. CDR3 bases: TGTGCCAGCAGCTTAGGGACCGTGAACACCGGGGAGCTGTTTTTT.